Included here is one T cell receptor (beta chain) sequence, with context. Antigen specificity is unknown. PCR involved 60 Vbeta and 13 Jbeta primers. Data came from immunoSEQ multiplex PCR; TCRdb stores just in-frame clones and leaves some out. The data show about 120,000 clones, around 80% seen once. CDR1 LGHNT and CDR2 FRNRAP come from the germline V gene. This CDR3 has 13 residues. Trimming took off 2 bases at V and 6 bases at J, with 10 bases between the two ends. These data are taken from a study of cytomegalovirus exposure and HLA in healthy donors. General study points: Among TCR beta chains of equal frequency, HLA-associated ones were more clonally expanded in a later analysis. It was reportedly the case that the classifier diagnosed cytomegalovirus status with high specificity and sensitivity.

The donors were healthy bone marrow donors. The V call is TRBV12-5, the J call TRBJ1-1; tentatively, D is TRBD1 (5 bases). Specimen: PBMCs. This clonotype was obtained from a female donor in good health and CMV-seropositive. The CDR3 DNA sequence: TGTGCTAGTGGTTTGTTCCAGGGTGCTGAAGCTTTCTTT. This codes for CASGLFQGAEAFF.